These 30 T cell receptor beta chains came from one sample sequenced in a study of T cells in Graves' hyperthyroidism and ophthalmopathy. RNA transcripts yielded amplified TCR beta CDR3 regions. The HTBI primer set was used in a first-round RT-PCR of the TCR CDR3. TCRdb reprocessed the multiplex PCR reads with MiXCR, giving one entry per CDR3 protein. The sample records about 98,000 distinct CDR3 sequences, approximately 40% being singletons. Sequences were obtained from peripheral blood or thyroid tissue (not recorded which). These receptors all stem from a woman in her twenties or thirties with Graves' hyperthyroidism.

This clonotype was counted once. Germline is not matched at one junction end, which may reflect a read error. CDR3 sequence: CAISEEESAYEQHF. As DNA, the CDR3 is TGTGCCATCAGTGAGGAGGAAAGTGCCTACGAGCAGCACTTC. V usage is TRBV10-3 and J usage is TRBJ2-7; D ambiguous. Germline V gene sequence: CDR1 ENHRY, CDR2 SYGVKD. This CDR3 is built from 14 residues.

This clonotype was seen ten or more times. The chain combines TRBV7-9 with TRBJ1-2; tentatively, D is TRBD1 (6 bases). The V gene's germline CDR1 is SEHNR and CDR2 FQNEAQ (reference sequence). The CDR3 covers 14 residues. Between the trimmed V and J ends, which lost 1 base and 9 bases, there was a span of 15 bases. CDR3 DNA sequence: TGTGCCAGCAGCTTAGAAACAGGGATAGGGAGCTACACCTTC. It translates to CASSLETGIGSYTF. Supplemented by reference TRBV7-9 and TRBJ1-2, the full variable domain reads DTGVSQNPRHKITKRGQNVTFRCDPISEHNRLYWYRQTLGQGPEFLTYFQNEAQLEKSRLLSDRFSAERPKGSFSTLEIQRTEQGDSAMYLCASSLETGIGSYTFGSGTRLTVV.

This clonotype was seen a handful of times. This rearrangement joins TRBV3-1 to TRBJ1-1; no firm D call. V dropped 1 base and J dropped 11 bases, with 14 bases sitting between them. Germline V lookup: CDR1 LGHDT, CDR2 YNNKEL (reference sequence). This CDR3 has 13 residues. CDR3 sequence: CASSQGPTASAFF. The CDR3, as DNA: TGTGCCAGCAGCCAAGGACCCACAGCATCGGCTTTCTTT.

In its sample, this clonotype was seen many times. The V gene is TRBV20-1, the J gene TRBJ1-2; D possibly corresponds to TRBD1 (5 bases). The CDR3 is 14 residues long. The germline gives CDR1 DFQATT, CDR2 SNEGSKA (reference sequence). V lost 3 bases and J 7 bases, leaving 18 bases between the germline ends. CDR3: CSASATGDGPGYTF. CDR3 nucleotide sequence: TGCAGTGCTAGTGCCACCGGGGACGGACCTGGCTACACCTTC.

This clonotype has a count of ten or more. The chain employs TRBV2 and TRBJ1-3; D is uncertain. V was pared by 2 bases and J by 0 bases, with 11 bases between. The CDR3 is 16 amino acids. CDR1 is SNHLY and CDR2 is FYNNEI in the germline V gene. DNA for the CDR3: TGTGCCAGCAGTGAAAGATCGGGTCTCTCTGGAAACACCATATATTTT. Residues: CASSERSGLSGNTIYF.

This clonotype was found many times. The chain links TRBV4-2 to TRBJ2-7, with no clear D. The CDR3 length is 14 residues. Germline CDR1 reads LGHNA; CDR2 reads YNFKEQ. Trimming cost V 0 bases and J 0 bases, with 6 bases left between them. The CDR3 DNA reads TGTGCCAGCAGCCAAGAACAGAGCTCCTACGAGCAGTACTTC. This translates into CASSQEQSSYEQYF.

Worth noting for this clonotype: A read error may be the cause here, since a much bigger clone is one base away. CDR3 nucleotides: TGTGCCAGCAGTCGTTTAGGTTTTGGACTCTCCTACAAGCAGTACTTC. Its translation: CASSRLGFGLSYKQYF. The chain joins TRBV7-9 to TRBJ2-7; TRBD2 is a possible D gene (5 bases). The CDR3 has 16 residues. Germline V gives CDR1 SEHNR, CDR2 FQNEAQ (reference sequence).

This clonotype was counted between two and nine times. This chain joins TRBV5-6 and TRBJ2-3; D remains ambiguous. Germline values: CDR1 SGHDT, CDR2 YYEEEE. The CDR3 has 17 amino acids. The V end lost 1 base, the J end lost 0 bases, and 15 bases lay between the germline ends. The CDR3 loop reads CASSLIGYSPSTDTQYF. The CDR3 DNA follows: TGTGCCAGCAGCTTGATCGGCTATTCGCCTAGCACAGATACGCAGTATTTT.

The table lists this clonotype with many counts. At one of its ends the junction is not consistent with the germline gene, which may arise from a read error. The rearrangement joins TRBV4-1 to TRBJ2-5; TRBD2 might be the D (6 bases). CDR3 size: 14 residues. From germline, CDR1 is MGHRA and CDR2 YSYEKL. CDR3: CASRQEGLRETQYF. DNA for the CDR3: TGCGCCAGCCGCCAGGAGGGTCTTAGGGAGACCCAGTACTTC.

This clonotype was detected ten times or more. This rearrangement joins TRBV11-2 to TRBJ1-2; possibly TRBD1 for D (5 bases). Looked up from germline, CDR1 is SGHAT and CDR2 is FQNNGV. This CDR3 is 13 amino acids long. Between the trimmed V and J ends, which lost 5 bases and 8 bases, there was a span of 15 bases. The CDR3 sequence is CASSPIGTQGYTF. Written as DNA, the CDR3 is TGTGCCAGCAGCCCGATAGGGACGCAGGGCTACACCTTC.

On this clonotype itself: Germline is not matched at one junction end, which may reflect a read error. The CDR3: CASSLGGSLQGTQYF. CDR3 nucleotides: TGTGCCAGCAGCTTGGGCGGGTCCCTACAAGGGACCCAGTACTTC. This chain uses TRBV7-6 with TRBJ2-5, with a weak D call TRBD2 (5 bases). Germline CDR1 and CDR2: SGHVS and FNYEAQ. This CDR3 has 15 residues.

In its sample, this clonotype was seen many times. The chain links TRBV7-3 to TRBJ2-2; 9 nucleotides agree with TRBD1. The CDR3 runs 13 residues. Germline assignment: CDR1 SGHTA and CDR2 FQGTGA. V shed 4 bases, J shed 11 bases, and the junction held 5 bases outside the gene matches. CDR3 coding DNA: TGTGCCAGCAGCTCGGACAGGGGATTTGAGCTGTTTTTT. Amino acids: CASSSDRGFELFF.

This clonotype was seen at least ten times. The chain carries TRBV7-8 and TRBJ2-5, with no clear D. The CDR3 loop spans 16 amino acids. V dropped 3 bases and J dropped 5 bases, with 19 bases sitting between them. Germline V gives CDR1 SGHVS, CDR2 FQNEAQ. CDR3 amino acids: CASSFPGPNPTETQYF. The DNA for the CDR3 is TGTGCCAGCAGCTTCCCCGGCCCCAACCCAACGGAGACCCAGTACTTC.

This clonotype is a singleton in its sample. The final CDR3 position lacks the conserved phenylalanine or tryptophan, pointing to a likely read error. The V and J genes are TRBV6-5 and TRBJ1-2; tentatively, D is TRBD1 (6 bases). The germline V and J ends were trimmed by 6 bases and 6 bases, with 20 bases remaining between them. Germline CDR1 MNHEY, CDR2 SVGAGI. The length of the CDR3 is 15 residues. CDR3: CASSVGPGQQNGYTL. CDR3 coding DNA: TGTGCCAGCAGCGTCGGCCCCGGACAGCAGAATGGCTACACCCTC.

The rearrangement uses TRBV15 and TRBJ2-7; TRBD2 matches 8 bases. The CDR3 is 15 residues long. The V segment lost 5 bases and the J segment 0 bases; nucleotides outside the gene matches: 6. CDR1 and CDR2 from the germline V gene are LNHNV and YYDKDF (reference sequence). The CDR3 protein is CATSGTSGSSYEQYF. CDR3 nucleotides: TGTGCCACCAGCGGCACTAGCGGCAGCTCCTACGAGCAGTACTTC. Variable domain in full (rest from reference TRBV15 and TRBJ2-7): DAMVIQNPRYQVTQFGKPVTLSCSQTLNHNVMYWYQQKSSQAPKLLFHYYDKDFNNEADTPDNFQSRRPNTSFCFLDIRSPGLGDTAMYLCATSGTSGSSYEQYFGPGTRLTVT.

Ten or more counts support this clonotype. The chain combines TRBV14 with TRBJ1-4; 8 bases agree with TRBD1. V lost 5 bases and J lost 10; bases outside the gene matches: 9. This CDR3 has 14 amino acids. CDR1 is SGHDN and CDR2 is FVKESK in the germline V gene. The CDR3 sequence: CASSSQTGVGKLFF. DNA for the CDR3: TGTGCCAGCAGCTCCCAGACAGGGGTCGGAAAACTGTTTTTT.

Remarks on this clonotype: This may come from a read error, since a much larger clone is one base off. Because it lacks the conserved phenylalanine or tryptophan at the end, this CDR3 is likely a read error. V and J are TRBV12-3 or TRBV12-4 and TRBJ1-4, with TRBD1 matching 8 bases. The trim removed 2 bases at V and 7 bases at J, leaving 15 bases unmatched. CDR3 length equals 18 residues. Here the CDR3 DNA reads TGTGCCAGCAGTTTAATAGGGGCAGGGGGCTTTGTGAGTGAAAAACTGTTTATT. Amino acids: CASSLIGAGGFVSEKLFI.

J is TRBJ1-1 and V is TRBV7-3; 9 nucleotides line up with TRBD1. Trimming took 2 bases from V and 0 from J; bases not matched to a gene: 4. Germline V gene data show CDR1 as SGHTA and CDR2 as FQGTGA. This CDR3 region has 16 residues. CDR3 region: CASSLDRGMLNTEAFF. The DNA of the CDR3 is TGTGCCAGCAGCTTAGACAGGGGGATGTTGAACACTGAAGCTTTCTTT.

By frequency in the sample, this clonotype is medium-sized. The J gene is TRBJ1-2, the V gene TRBV20-1; 9 nucleotides agree with TRBD1. After removal of 4 bases from V and 4 bases from J, the junction contained 10 bases not matched to a gene. The CDR3 contains 15 residues. From germline, CDR1 is DFQATT and CDR2 SNEGSKA (reference sequence). CDR3 loop: CSATPTRTGAYGYTF. CDR3 sequence (DNA): TGCAGTGCTACCCCCACCCGGACAGGGGCCTATGGCTACACCTTC.

The chain combines TRBV7-2 with TRBJ2-2; D is unresolved. This CDR3 comprises 13 residues. Germline CDR1 and CDR2: SGHTA and FQGNSA. V gave up 3 bases and J gave up 0 bases, with 2 bases separating them. The DNA of the CDR3 is TGTGCCAGCAGCTTTACGAACACCGGGGAGCTGTTTTTT. It is translated as CASSFTNTGELFF.

This chain joins TRBV2 and TRBJ2-2, with D unclear. This CDR3 has 11 residues. Trimming removed 6 bases at V and 7 bases at J, with 6 bases between. Germline CDR1 and CDR2: SNHLY and FYNNEI. The CDR3 reads CASRVIGELFF. DNA for the CDR3: TGTGCCAGCAGAGTCATCGGGGAGCTGTTTTTT. The whole variable domain, remainder taken from reference TRBV2 and TRBJ2-2, is EPEVTQTPSHQVTQMGQEVILRCVPISNHLYFYWYRQILGQKVEFLVSFYNNEISEKSEIFDDQFSVERPDGSNFTLKIRSTKLEDSAMYFCASRVIGELFFGEGSRLTVL.

The V gene is TRBV27, the J gene TRBJ2-7, with D unclear. With 7 bases removed from V and 1 base from J, the gap between germline ends came to 14 bases. Per the germline V gene, CDR1 is MNHEY and CDR2 is SMNVEV (reference sequence). The length of the CDR3 is 14 residues. This chain's CDR3 is CASKEGGTSYEQYF. The CDR3 DNA reads as TGTGCCAGCAAAGAAGGTGGTACTTCCTACGAGCAGTACTTC.

This clonotype has ten or more counts. The V call is TRBV3-1, the J call TRBJ2-7; D remains ambiguous. This CDR3 has 13 amino acids. The germline gives CDR1 LGHDT, CDR2 YNNKEL (reference sequence). V lost 1 base and J 9 bases, leaving 13 bases between the germline ends. For the CDR3, the DNA is TGTGCCAGCAGCCAAGGCGACTGGTCGGTGCAGTACTTC. Its protein product is CASSQGDWSVQYF.

This chain connects TRBV15 to TRBJ2-1, with D perhaps matching TRBD1 or TRBD2 (5 bases each). The germline CDR1 and CDR2 sequences are LNHNV and YYDKDF (reference sequence). The ends were cut back, 0 bases at V and 12 bases at J, with 12 bases in the middle. The CDR3 extends over 13 amino acids. The CDR3 loop is CATSRDRDRRQFF. The CDR3 coding sequence is TGTGCCACCAGCAGAGATCGGGACCGTCGGCAGTTCTTC.

CDR3 in amino acids: CASSFTGTGGSYGYTF. The CDR3 DNA is TGTGCCAGCAGCTTTACCGGGACAGGGGGGAGCTATGGCTACACCTTC. The chain recombines TRBV11-2 with TRBJ1-2, with 11 bases lining up with TRBD1. V was clipped by 3 bases and J by 4 bases; unmatched bases: 7. Per the germline V gene, CDR1 is SGHAT and CDR2 is FQNNGV. There are 16 residues in the CDR3.

The chain links TRBV19 to TRBJ2-3, with 15 positions matching TRBD2. The germline V gene encodes CDR1 LNHDA and CDR2 SQIVND (reference sequence). The CDR3 has 14 amino acids. Trimming cost V 6 bases and J 9 bases; bases outside gene matches: 4. This CDR3 is CASSMGLAGGTQYF. In DNA, the CDR3 is TGTGCCAGTAGCATGGGACTAGCGGGAGGAACGCAGTATTTT.

There are many counts of this clonotype. CDR3 region: CASSEAPTGLLANTGELFF. The CDR3 region has the DNA TGTGCCAGCAGTGAAGCGCCAACAGGACTCTTGGCAAACACCGGGGAGCTGTTTTTT. The chain combines TRBV2 with TRBJ2-2; perhaps D is TRBD1 or TRBD2 (5 bases each). CDR1 and CDR2 from the germline V gene are SNHLY and FYNNEI. V lost 0 bases to trimming and J lost 2 bases, with 19 bases between them. This CDR3 has 19 amino acids.

This clonotype was seen at least ten times. This rearrangement joins TRBV19 to TRBJ2-7; D perhaps matches TRBD1 (5 bases). The CDR3 is 13 amino acids. Germline CDR1 and CDR2: LNHDA and SQIVND (reference sequence). Trimming took off 7 bases at V and 3 bases at J, with 13 bases between the two ends. CDR3 sequence (DNA): TGTGCCAGTAAGGGTAGGGGCGTCTACGAGCAGTACTTC. This sequence encodes CASKGRGVYEQYF.

This clonotype was seen repeatedly, ten times or more. The rearrangement uses TRBV12-3 or TRBV12-4 and TRBJ2-2; 8 nucleotides line up with TRBD2. Unmatched junction bases numbered 10, after V lost 3 bases and J lost 4 bases. CDR3 length equals 17 residues. Here the CDR3 DNA reads TGTGCCAGCAGTTTGAGGGACATAGCGGGGTTCACCGGGGAGCTGTTTTTT. This sequence encodes CASSLRDIAGFTGELFF.

Only one count was recorded for this clonotype. Being one base from a much bigger clone, this may be a read error. The V call is TRBV5-4, the J call TRBJ1-4; D is possibly TRBD1 (5 bases). With 7 bases removed from V and 3 bases from J, the gap between germline ends came to 25 bases. Germline V lookup: CDR1 SGHNT, CDR2 YYREEE (reference sequence). The length of the CDR3 is 18 residues. DNA for the CDR3: TGTGCCAGCGGCCAAGAGAAAGGCGGGGGAAGGGCTAATGAAAAACTGTTTTTT. This sequence encodes CASGQEKGGGRANEKLFF.